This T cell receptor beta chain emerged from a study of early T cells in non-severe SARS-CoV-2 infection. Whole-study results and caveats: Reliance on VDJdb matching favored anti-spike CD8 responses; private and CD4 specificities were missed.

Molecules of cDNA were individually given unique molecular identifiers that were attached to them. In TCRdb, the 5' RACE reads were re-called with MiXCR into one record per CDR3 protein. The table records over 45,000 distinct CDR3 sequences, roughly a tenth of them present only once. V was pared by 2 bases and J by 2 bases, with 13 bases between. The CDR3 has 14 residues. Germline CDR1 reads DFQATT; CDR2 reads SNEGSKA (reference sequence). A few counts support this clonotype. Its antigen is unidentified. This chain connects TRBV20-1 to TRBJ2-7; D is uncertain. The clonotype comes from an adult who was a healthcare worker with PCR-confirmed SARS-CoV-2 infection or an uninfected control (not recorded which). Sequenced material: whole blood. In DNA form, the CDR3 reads TGCAGTGCTAGAAGCCCGGCACCGCCCTACGAGCAGTACTTC. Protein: CSARSPAPPYEQYF.